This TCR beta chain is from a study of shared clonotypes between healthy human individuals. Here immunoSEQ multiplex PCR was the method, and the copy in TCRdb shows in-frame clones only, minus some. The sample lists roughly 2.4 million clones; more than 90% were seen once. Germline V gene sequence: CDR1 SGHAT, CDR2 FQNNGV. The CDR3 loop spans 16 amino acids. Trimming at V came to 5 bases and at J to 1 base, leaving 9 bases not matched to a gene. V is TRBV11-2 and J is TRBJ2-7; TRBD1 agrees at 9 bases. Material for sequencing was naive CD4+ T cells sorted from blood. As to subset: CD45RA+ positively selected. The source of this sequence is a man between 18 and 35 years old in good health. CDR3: CASSPQGGTGSYEQYF. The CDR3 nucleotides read TGTGCCAGCAGCCCACAGGGCGGGACAGGGTCCTACGAGCAGTACTTC.